The 27 T cell receptor beta chains given below trace back to one sample, sequenced in a study of beta chain features in type 1 diabetes. Of the isolated RNA, all was reverse transcribed, and so the sequenced material was expressed TCRB transcripts. Clones were sequenced by immunoSEQ multiplex PCR, and TCRdb holds only the in-frame ones, with some missing. The data contain fewer than 250,000 clones, over 7.5% of them singletons. The sequencing sample was made of naive CD4+ T cells from blood. The receptors were gathered from a woman under 30 in good health.

The rearrangement uses TRBV19 and TRBJ2-3; no definite D call. The CDR3 totals 14 residues. Trimming removed 4 bases from V and 4 bases from J, with 12 bases in between. The germline V gene encodes CDR1 LNHDA and CDR2 SQIVND (reference sequence). The CDR3 region has the DNA TGTGCCAGTAGTACCCTGGAACGGGCAGATACGCAGTATTTT. Amino acid sequence: CASSTLERADTQYF. Supplemented by reference TRBV19 and TRBJ2-3, the full variable domain reads DGGITQSPKYLFRKEGQNVTLSCEQNLNHDAMYWYRQDPGQGLRLIYYSQIVNDFQKGDIAEGYSVSREKKESFPLTVTSAQKNPTAFYLCASSTLERADTQYFGPGTRLTVL.

This clone was found a few times. CDR3 DNA sequence: TGTGCCAGCAGTGAACTCAGGCTGAACACTGAAGCTTTCTTT. This codes for CASSELRLNTEAFF. The genes are TRBV2 and TRBJ1-1; D uncertain. Trimming shortened V by 2 bases and J by 0 bases, and 7 bases separated the two germline ends. The CDR3 has 14 residues. CDR1 SNHLY and CDR2 FYNNEI come from the germline V gene. The whole variable domain, filled in from reference TRBV2 and TRBJ1-1, reads EPEVTQTPSHQVTQMGQEVILRCVPISNHLYFYWYRQILGQKVEFLVSFYNNEISEKSEIFDDQFSVERPDGSNFTLKIRSTKLEDSAMYFCASSELRLNTEAFFGQGTRLTVV.

The chain has TRBV29-1 and TRBJ1-1; perhaps TRBD1 as D (5 bases). Germline CDR1 reads SQVTM; CDR2 reads ANQGSEA. The CDR3 consists of 11 residues. The ends were cut back, 5 bases at V and 7 bases at J, with 11 bases in the middle. CDR3 nucleotide sequence: TGCAGCGTTCAGGGTCTGGGTGAAGCTTTCTTT. Its protein product is CSVQGLGEAFF.

This clone was found a few times. The chain combines TRBV6-4 with TRBJ2-3; 14 bases match TRBD2. The CDR3 runs to 18 residues. The V and J ends lost 2 bases and 6 bases, in that order; junction bases with no gene match: 10. Germline CDR1 MRHNA, CDR2 SNTAGT. CDR3 residues: CASSDVPPGLAGVDTQYF. The CDR3 nucleotides read TGTGCCAGCAGTGACGTACCCCCGGGACTAGCGGGAGTCGATACGCAGTATTTT.

This clone was counted a few times. The chain recombines TRBV5-1 with TRBJ1-1, with a possible D match to TRBD1 (6 bases). The ends were cut back, 0 bases at V and 5 bases at J, with 11 bases in the middle. This CDR3 is 14 amino acids long. Germline lookup yields CDR1 SGHRS and CDR2 YFSETQ. The CDR3 reads CASSLGGGRTEAFF. The CDR3 bases are TGCGCCAGCAGCTTGGGAGGGGGAAGAACTGAAGCTTTCTTT.

The rearrangement links TRBV5-1 to TRBJ2-5, with D unclear. The length of the CDR3 is 14 residues. Trimming removed 4 bases from V and 0 bases from J, with 10 bases in between. Germline CDR1 SGHRS, CDR2 YFSETQ. The CDR3 region is CASSLDLYQETQYF. The DNA of the CDR3 is TGCGCCAGCAGCCTTGACTTGTACCAAGAGACCCAGTACTTC. The whole variable domain, remainder taken from reference TRBV5-1 and TRBJ2-5, is KAGVTQTPRYLIKTRGQQVTLSCSPISGHRSVSWYQQTPGQGLQFLFEYFSETQRNKGNFPGRFSGRQFSNSRSEMNVSTLELGDSALYLCASSLDLYQETQYFGPGTRLLVL.

This clone turned up a few times. This chain links TRBV27 with TRBJ2-5; no clear D gene. The CDR3 contains 17 residues. CDR1 and CDR2 from the germline V gene are MNHEY and SMNVEV (reference sequence). The V gene lost 6 bases and the J gene lost 1 base, with 21 bases spanning the gap. The CDR3: CASSRRSGKPGQETQYF. DNA for the CDR3: TGTGCCAGCAGCCGCCGATCAGGAAAACCAGGCCAAGAGACCCAGTACTTC.

This chain links TRBV19 with TRBJ2-1; 7 nucleotides align to TRBD2. Unmatched junction bases numbered 5, after V lost 3 bases and J lost 0 bases. The CDR3 has 16 amino acids. The germline CDR1 and CDR2 sequences are LNHDA and SQIVND (reference sequence). Here the CDR3 DNA reads TGTGCCAGTAGTATTTCCAGGACTAGCTCCTACAATGAGCAGTTCTTC. Translating gives CASSISRTSSYNEQFF.

The chain employs TRBV27 and TRBJ1-4; 9 nucleotides agree with TRBD1. The trim removed 5 bases at V and 5 bases at J, leaving 3 bases unmatched. The germline gives CDR1 MNHEY, CDR2 SMNVEV (reference sequence). This CDR3 region has 14 residues. CDR3 coding DNA: TGTGCCAGCAGTCTAGGGACAGGGAATGAAAAACTGTTTTTT. This sequence encodes CASSLGTGNEKLFF.

J is TRBJ2-3 and V is TRBV29-1, with TRBD2 matching over 13 bases. There are 15 residues in the CDR3. V dropped 6 bases and J dropped 2; count of bases not matched to a gene: 5. Looked up from germline, CDR1 is SQVTM and CDR2 is ANQGSEA. CDR3 DNA: TGCAGCGTCGTGGGACTAGCGGGAATCACAGATACGCAGTATTTT. Translation gives CSVVGLAGITDTQYF.

This clone has more than one count but fewer than ten. The chain employs TRBV19 and TRBJ1-1, with 8 bases identical to TRBD1. The CDR3 runs to 15 residues. CDR1 is LNHDA, CDR2 SQIVND, per germline (reference sequence). Trimming cost V 1 base and J 6 bases; bases outside gene matches: 7. CDR3 region: CASSIAGQGTSEAFF. In nucleotides, the CDR3 is TGTGCCAGTAGTATAGCCGGACAGGGTACATCTGAAGCTTTCTTT.

This chain joins TRBV19 and TRBJ1-2; perhaps TRBD1 as D (5 bases). CDR1 and CDR2 (germline): LNHDA, SQIVND (reference sequence). V was pared by 6 bases and J by 7 bases, with 21 bases between. CDR3 length: 15 residues. CDR3 in amino acids: CASSYNVGRVSGYTF. The CDR3 nucleotides read TGTGCCAGTAGCTACAATGTGGGGCGAGTGAGTGGCTACACCTTC.

This clone was seen more than once but under ten times. The genes are TRBV7-2 and TRBJ2-7; 7 nucleotides line up with TRBD2. Germline CDR1 reads SGHTA; CDR2 reads FQGNSA. The junction had 9 bases not matched to a gene; V was cut back by 6 bases and J by 4 bases. This CDR3 comprises 14 residues. In DNA form, the CDR3 reads TGTGCCAGCAGACCCGGGACTACTTTTTACGAGCAGTACTTC. It is translated as CASRPGTTFYEQYF.

There are a few counts of this clone. This rearrangement joins TRBV6-1 to TRBJ1-2, with 9 bases matching TRBD1. Germline trimming cut 7 bases from V and 7 bases from J; bases unmatched to any gene: 13. The CDR3 contains 15 residues. Germline V gene lookup returns CDR1 MNHNS and CDR2 SASEGT. CDR3 sequence reads: CASKLWDRELGGYTF. The CDR3 bases are TGTGCCAGCAAACTATGGGACAGGGAACTTGGTGGCTACACCTTC.

This rearrangement joins TRBV5-1 to TRBJ1-5; D gene ambiguous. Germline V gene lookup returns CDR1 SGHRS and CDR2 YFSETQ. V was shortened by 0 bases and J by 2 bases, with 9 bases between the two germline ends. This CDR3 spans 15 amino acids. CDR3 sequence: CASSLGGAGNQPQHF. The DNA of the CDR3 is TGCGCCAGCAGCTTGGGGGGAGCAGGCAATCAGCCCCAGCATTTT.

This clone was counted many times. V and J are TRBV30 and TRBJ1-2; D unclear. Trimming stripped 4 bases from V and 6 bases from J, with 12 bases between. CDR3 size: 12 residues. Germline CDR1 GTSNPN, CDR2 SVGIG (reference sequence). The CDR3 reads CAWTLTRDGYTF. CDR3 DNA sequence: TGTGCCTGGACCCTAACTAGGGATGGCTACACCTTC.

This clone was detected a few times. This chain uses TRBV7-9 with TRBJ2-7; D unresolved. V dropped 3 bases and J dropped 6 bases, with 9 bases sitting between them. CDR3 length: 12 amino acids. Germline V gene sequence: CDR1 SEHNR, CDR2 FQNEAQ (reference sequence). Here the CDR3 DNA reads TGTGCCAGCAGCTTGAGTTCCCCCGAGCAGTACTTC. It is translated as CASSLSSPEQYF.

This clone was seen ten or more times. This chain connects TRBV11-2 to TRBJ2-3, with 8 bases identical to TRBD1. J gave up 14 bases and V 4 bases, and 5 bases lay outside the gene matches. This CDR3 has 11 amino acids. Germline CDR1 and CDR2: SGHAT and FQNNGV. CDR3 protein: CASSSTGVPYF. DNA of the CDR3: TGTGCCAGCAGCTCGACAGGGGTGCCGTATTTT.

In this sample, this clone turned up a few times. The gene calls are TRBV7-2 and TRBJ1-4, with 8 bases aligning to TRBD1. V shed 5 bases, J shed 4 bases, and the junction held 3 bases outside the gene matches. CDR1 and CDR2 (germline): SGHTA, FQGNSA. This CDR3 is 14 amino acids long. The CDR3 DNA reads TGTGCCAGCAGCCGCGACAGGGGTAATGAAAAACTGTTTTTT. It yields the protein CASSRDRGNEKLFF.

The chain employs TRBV15 and TRBJ2-7; 7 bases agree with TRBD2. The CDR3 covers 14 residues. V lost 1 base to trimming and J lost 1 base; unmatched junction nucleotides: 1. From germline, CDR1 is LNHNV and CDR2 YYDKDF (reference sequence). The CDR3 loop reads CATSRVGGSYEQYF. The CDR3 DNA reads TGTGCCACCAGCAGAGTGGGGGGGTCCTACGAGCAGTACTTC.

This clone was counted only a few times. This chain joins TRBV19 and TRBJ1-5; D unresolved. The V gene's germline CDR1 is LNHDA and CDR2 SQIVND (reference sequence). V was trimmed by 1 base and J by 2 bases, leaving 9 bases between them. The CDR3 totals 15 residues. Here the CDR3 reads CASSIGGERNQPQHF. CDR3 sequence (DNA): TGTGCCAGTAGTATAGGCGGGGAGCGCAATCAGCCCCAGCATTTT.

This clone was seen ten or more times. The chain combines TRBV7-2 with TRBJ2-4, with D possibly being TRBD2 (5 bases). Germline assignment: CDR1 SGHTA and CDR2 FQGNSA. Deletions cut 5 bases from V and 8 bases from J, with 13 bases between. The CDR3 has 13 residues. CDR3 sequence (DNA): TGTGCCAGCAGCCGGGATATGCAAGACATTCAGTACTTC. This codes for CASSRDMQDIQYF. Together with reference TRBV7-2 and TRBJ2-4, the CDR3 gives the full variable domain: GAGVSQSPSNKVTEKGKDVELRCDPISGHTALYWYRQSLGQGLEFLIYFQGNSAPDKSGLPSDRFSAERTGGSVSTLTIQRTQQEDSAVYLCASSRDMQDIQYFGAGTRLSVL.

The chain combines TRBV7-3 with TRBJ1-4; D is ambiguous. Deletions cut 0 bases from V and 8 bases from J, with 7 bases between. Germline assignment: CDR1 SGHTA and CDR2 FQGTGA. The CDR3 extends over 13 amino acids. The CDR3 region has the DNA TGTGCCAGCAGCTTAACAAGCACCGAAAAACTGTTTTTT. Protein: CASSLTSTEKLFF.

The chain recombines TRBV18 with TRBJ1-1; 7 bases fit TRBD1. The CDR3 has 14 residues. Germline CDR1 KGHSH, CDR2 LQKENI. The V segment lost 4 bases and the J segment 4 bases; nucleotides outside the gene matches: 6. As DNA, the CDR3 is TGTGCCAGCTCACGAGGGGGCCGGGGCACTGAAGCTTTCTTT. Its translation is CASSRGGRGTEAFF. The entire variable domain, with the rest obtained from reference TRBV18 and TRBJ1-1, is as follows: NAGVMQNPRHLVRRRGQEARLRCSPMKGHSHVYWYRQLPEEGLKFMVYLQKENIIDESGMPKERFSAEFPKEGPSILRIQQVVRGDSAAYFCASSRGGRGTEAFFGQGTRLTVV.

The genes are TRBV7-9 and TRBJ2-7, with TRBD1 matching 7 bases. Germline values: CDR1 SEHNR, CDR2 FQNEAQ (reference sequence). Trimming cost V 5 bases and J 3 bases; bases outside gene matches: 7. This CDR3 has 14 residues. Written as DNA, the CDR3 is TGTGCCAGCAGCACGGGACAGTATCACTACGAGCAGTACTTC. It specifies CASSTGQYHYEQYF.

The rearrangement uses TRBV7-9 and TRBJ2-1; 10 bases map to TRBD2. The CDR3 extends over 15 amino acids. Germline values: CDR1 SEHNR, CDR2 FQNEAQ (reference sequence). V lost 5 bases to trimming and J lost 4 bases; unmatched junction nucleotides: 5. The CDR3 DNA is TGTGCCAGCAGCGCAGGACTAGCGGCATACAATGAGCAGTTCTTC. This encodes CASSAGLAAYNEQFF.

The chain combines TRBV11-2 with TRBJ1-6; the D gene is possibly TRBD1 (6 bases). Germline CDR1 SGHAT, CDR2 FQNNGV. The CDR3 sequence is 16 residues long. Trimming took off 5 bases at V and 6 bases at J, with 17 bases between the two ends. The CDR3 spells CASSPRTDASNSPLHF. CDR3 bases: TGTGCCAGCAGCCCCCGGACAGATGCGAGTAATTCACCCCTCCACTTT.